This is a list of T cell receptor beta chains from one sample in a study of beta chain features in type 1 diabetes. Only in-frame clones appear in the TCRdb table, and some are missing; sequencing was by immunoSEQ multiplex PCR. The sample yields under 300,000 clones, under 20% seen once. The sample consisted of naive CD4+ T cells from blood. The receptor source for this set is a man younger than 45 with type 1 diabetes. Each CDR3 is given with its conserved first and last residue. A D gene is named only where the DNA matches it firmly. Where a row states a size, it is once, few, many or the class of an expanded clone; other rows omit it.

j_gene: TRBJ2-3
abundance: NA
d_gene: TRBD2
v_gene: TRBV6-5
CDR3nt: TGTGCCAGCAGTTACTCTGGTGCGGGGGGCACAGATACGCAGTATTTT
CDR3aa: CASSYSGAGGTDTQYF

j_gene: TRBJ2-1
abundance: NA
d_gene: TRBD2
v_gene: TRBV28
CDR3nt: TGTGCCAGCAGTACCCCGGGACTAGCGGGAGGCAATGAGCAGTTCTTC
CDR3aa: CASSTPGLAGGNEQFF

j_gene: TRBJ2-1
abundance: NA
d_gene: NA
v_gene: TRBV28
CDR3nt: TGTGCCAGCAGTTTATCTCAGTATGAGCAGTTCTTC
CDR3aa: CASSLSQYEQFF

j_gene: TRBJ1-4
abundance: NA
d_gene: NA
v_gene: TRBV7-2
CDR3nt: TGTGCCAGCAGCTTAGCCGGTGGAACTAATGAAAAACTGTTTTTT
CDR3aa: CASSLAGGTNEKLFF

j_gene: TRBJ2-3
abundance: NA
d_gene: TRBD2
v_gene: TRBV4-1
CDR3nt: TGCGCCAGCAGCCAAGATAGGACTAGCGGGAGTACAGATACGCAGTATTTT
CDR3aa: CASSQDRTSGSTDTQYF

j_gene: TRBJ2-2
abundance: NA
d_gene: NA
v_gene: TRBV28
CDR3nt: TGTGCCAGCAGCATTGGGACGGCCACCGGGGAGCTGTTTTTT
CDR3aa: CASSIGTATGELFF

j_gene: TRBJ1-5
abundance: NA
d_gene: NA
v_gene: TRBV30
CDR3nt: TGTGCCTGGAGTGTAAGGGGCAATCAGCCCCAGCATTTT
CDR3aa: CAWSVRGNQPQHF

j_gene: TRBJ1-2
abundance: NA
d_gene: NA
v_gene: TRBV14
CDR3nt: TGTGCCAGCAGCCAAGAAAACGTGTGGCCACTAGGCTATGGCTACACCTTC
CDR3aa: CASSQENVWPLGYGYTF

j_gene: TRBJ2-7
abundance: few
d_gene: NA
v_gene: TRBV11-2
CDR3nt: TGTGCCACGGGTGGGGACGAGCAGTACTTC
CDR3aa: CATGGDEQYF

j_gene: TRBJ1-2
abundance: few
d_gene: TRBD1
v_gene: TRBV28
CDR3nt: TGTGCCAGCAGTTCGGGACAGGCCTATGGCTACACCTTC
CDR3aa: CASSSGQAYGYTF

j_gene: TRBJ1-1
abundance: few
d_gene: NA
v_gene: TRBV30
CDR3nt: TGTGCCTGGAGTGTGACTACAACGAACACTGAAGCTTTCTTT
CDR3aa: CAWSVTTTNTEAFF

j_gene: TRBJ2-2
abundance: NA
d_gene: TRBD1
v_gene: TRBV29-1
CDR3nt: TGCAGCGTTGGGACAGGGAGGAACACCGGGGAGCTGTTTTTT
CDR3aa: CSVGTGRNTGELFF

j_gene: TRBJ2-7
abundance: few
d_gene: TRBD1
v_gene: TRBV15
CDR3nt: TGTGCCACCAGCAGAGAAGGTGCCGGGACAGTCTACGAGCAGTACTTC
CDR3aa: CATSREGAGTVYEQYF